These T cell receptor beta chains were read from a single sample in a study of CD8 T cells in ankylosing spondylitis. TCRdb itself ran the 5' RACE reads through MiXCR, one entry per CDR3 protein. The repertoire includes roughly 300,000 distinct CDR3 sequences, roughly 8% of them detected once, and 13% to 15% sits in the top ten. Sequencing was performed on blood, either unsorted or a sorted T cell fraction (not recorded which). Receptor source: a male donor with ankylosing spondylitis. CDR3s include the opening cysteine and the closing phenylalanine or tryptophan. The D gene is left open where the match is weak. Clone sizes are given selectively: once, few, many, or a class where the clone is expanded.

>TRBV29-1|TRBJ2-1|TRBD2|NA
TGCAGCGTGCTGCCTAGCGGGAGTTACAATGAGCAGTTCTTC
CSVLPSGSYNEQFF
>TRBV6-1|TRBJ2-7|TRBD2|NA
TGTGCCAGCAGACGGGGTTTAGCGGGAGGGACCTACGAGCAGTACTTC
CASRRGLAGGTYEQYF
>TRBV20-1|TRBJ2-5|NA|NA
TGCAGTGCTAGGAGTGGTGTGTGGCGGGTCCAGGAAGAGACCCAGTACTTC
CSARSGVWRVQEETQYF
>TRBV20-1|TRBJ1-2|NA|few
TGCAGCGTAGGACGGCCTGAGGGCTACACCTTC
CSVGRPEGYTF
>TRBV27|TRBJ2-2|NA|NA
TGTGCCAGCAGTTTAAATACAGGGTCGAACACCGGGGAGCTGTTTTTT
CASSLNTGSNTGELFF
>TRBV6-1|TRBJ2-7|NA|few
TGTGCCAGCAGTGGATCCGGAAAGGGCGAGCAGTACTTC
CASSGSGKGEQYF
>TRBV12-3/TRBV12-4|TRBJ2-7|NA|many
TGTGCCAGTCGTTCCGGGAATTCCTACGAGCAGTACTTC
CASRSGNSYEQYF
>TRBV28|TRBJ2-1|TRBD2|many
TGTGCCATTGCCCGGGGACTAGCGGGGGACAATGAGCAGTTCTTC
CAIARGLAGDNEQFF
>TRBV29-1|TRBJ1-1|NA|many
TGCAGCGCAACACCGGGTCGGGGCACTGAAGCTTTCTTT
CSATPGRGTEAFF
>TRBV10-2|TRBJ1-2|TRBD1|NA
TGCGCCAGCGGAGACCGGGACAGGGGGGAGGGCTACACCTTC
CASGDRDRGEGYTF
>TRBV12-3/TRBV12-4|TRBJ2-7|TRBD1|many
TGTGCCAGCAGTTTCGGGGGACAGGTTACCTACGAGCAGTACTTC
CASSFGGQVTYEQYF